This entry features one T cell receptor (beta chain) sequence. Antigen specificity is unknown. The V and J ends lost 1 base and 0 bases respectively, with 8 bases between them. The germline V gene has CDR1 SGHVS and CDR2 FNYEAQ. CDR3 length equals 15 residues. Here immunoSEQ multiplex PCR was the method, and the copy in TCRdb shows in-frame clones only, minus some. The repertoire includes 27,000 or so clones, approximately 69% of them detected once, and 4.5% to 7% sits in the top ten. Resections took place in Japan or China from about 2014 to 2018. This specimen comes from a study of immune evolution from preneoplasia to lung adenocarcinoma. Findings of the study overall: Later-stage lesions appeared to have more T cells, more diversity, less clonality.

The chain recombines TRBV7-6 with TRBJ2-3; D is possibly TRBD2 (5 bases). The clonotype was recovered from a person between 55 and 70 years old with invasive lung adenocarcinoma. Some clones in this sample may be carry-over from other donors' samples. The specimen sequenced was FFPE invasive lung adenocarcinoma tissue. CDR3 residues: CASSLDGMSTDTQYF. The CDR3 DNA reads TGTGCCAGCAGCTTAGACGGGATGAGCACAGATACGCAGTATTTT.